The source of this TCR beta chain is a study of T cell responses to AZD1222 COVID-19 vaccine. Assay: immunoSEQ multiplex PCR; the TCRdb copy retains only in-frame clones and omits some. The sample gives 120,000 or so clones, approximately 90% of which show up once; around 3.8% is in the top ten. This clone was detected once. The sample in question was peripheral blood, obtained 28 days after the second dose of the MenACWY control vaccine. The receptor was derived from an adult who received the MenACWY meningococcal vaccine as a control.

The CDR3 DNA follows: TGTGCCAGCAGTTTCGGCAGCTCTGGAAACACCATATATTTT. Its translation is CASSFGSSGNTIYF. V gene TRBV28 combines with J gene TRBJ1-3, with unresolved D. V was clipped by 3 bases and J by 0 bases, with 6 bases between them. The CDR3 runs 14 residues. Germline CDR1 is MDHEN and CDR2 is SYDVKM.